This paragraph reports one TCR beta chain. What antigen it recognizes has not been identified. No qualities accompany the bases; no much larger clone lies one base away. Reading from cysteine to phenylalanine, the CDR3 counts 17 amino acids. Only the CDR3 region is kept as DNA, spanning 51 bases read in frame from base 1. At the junction V is shortened by 1 base and J by 6 bases, with 19 bases in between. From the germline V gene, CDR1 is SGHAT and CDR2 is FQNNGV. The immunoSEQ Assay, a bias-controlled multiplex PCR, was used to amplify TCRbeta CDR3 regions from genomic DNA. The authors' pipeline ran thus. Within the assay, amplification of reference gene primers was used to estimate how many nucleated cells each sample contained. To quantify the absolute abundance of each unique TCRbeta CDR3 rearrangement, sequence reads were collapsed and filtered. Productive Simpson clonality was computed per sample as the square root of Simpson's diversity index over productive rearrangements. As stored in TCRdb, this immuneACCESS dataset retains in-frame rearrangements with V and J assigned. A fraction of the clones does not appear; measured against another copy, unresolved V genes explain less than half of the discrepancy, and the remainder lacks a known reason. V, J and clone size are those of that table, while D and trimming were read from the DNA. The sample table lists approximately 240,000 clones, approximately 86% of them with a count of one. The ten largest clones represent roughly 1.2% of the sample.

This sample is drawn from a study of blood T cell repertoires in COVID-19 (dated by TCRdb to about 2020). Study-level background: Collaborator samples came from the United States, Italy and Spain and covered acute and convalescent phases of COVID-19. Nearly every sample came with metadata listing a de-identified subject ID, COVID-19 status, age in years and sex. The samples were drawn from the first 160 participants of the ongoing ImmuneRACE study and from 1,254 subjects provided by 6 global collaborators. The material from the prospective study consisted of cDNA or gDNA derived from T cells, B-cell-depleted T cells, or PBMCs. Subjects who had been exposed to COVID-19, were actively infected with it, or had recovered from it provided the deeply sampled blood TCRbeta repertoires that made up the dataset. Where available, HLA class I and class II types were obtained from metadata supplied by the sample provider rather than from assay-based typing. The repertoires were released in a freely available public database meant as a resource for research on the immune response to SARS-CoV-2.

One collaborating source in Seattle enrolled patients while the patients were actively infected and followed the patients over time throughout the course of disease. The collaborating institutions used their own protocols to collect whole blood in K2EDTA tubes. For TCRbeta analysis, collaborators shipped samples as frozen whole blood, isolated PBMCs, or DNA extracted from either of those sample types. The paper's findings and limits, for the study overall: How much clinical and demographic metadata was included differed by source and by participant, and the metadata was provided uncurated.

The chain is assembled from TRBV11-2 and TRBJ2-1; TRBD1 is possibly the D segment (6 matching bases). The receptor comes from a woman between 25 and 40 years old with COVID-19, enrolled during active disease. The specimen sequenced was peripheral blood. The CDR3 amino acid sequence is: CASSLAGVQGEGNEQFF. Read as DNA, the sequence is TGTGCCAGCAGCTTAGCGGGTGTACAGGGCGAGGGCAATGAGCAGTTCTTC. Reference TRBV11-2 and TRBJ2-1 proteins supply the regions before and after the CDR3; the full variable domain is: EAGVAQSPRYKIIEKRQSVAFWCNPISGHATLYWYQQILGQGPKLLIQFQNNGVVDDSQLPKDRFSAERLKGVDSTLKIQPAKLEDSAVYLCASSLAGVQGEGNEQFFGPGTRLTVL.